This TCR beta chain originates from a study of human T cells and chemical hapten exposure. Study observations and caveats: Higher patch test scores went with higher counts of PT1 expanded TCRs. It should be noted that donors had alopecia, so their immune response may differ from healthy people's.

Time point defined: pre-sensitization, week 0. Treatment denoted: therapeutic diphenylcyclopropenone sensitization with weekly scalp DPC. Every patch test was put on after a blood sample was taken. The CDR3 runs 14 residues. Trimming removed 3 bases from V and 9 bases from J; junction bases left unmatched: 8. CDR1 is DFQATT, CDR2 SNEGSKA, per germline (reference sequence). In this sample, this clonotype turned up many times. As yet, its antigen is unknown. One entry per CDR3 protein results from TCRdb running MiXCR on the RACE reads. The sample carries 99,000 or so distinct CDR3 sequences, approximately 10% recorded once.

Sequences were derived from whole blood, sampled in connection with sensitization to the hapten diphenylcyclopropenone (DPC). The chain employs TRBV20-1 and TRBJ2-1; 10 bases agree with TRBD2. This clonotype originated in a woman aged 55-70 years with alopecia areata. Some clones in this sample may be carry-over from other donors' samples. This CDR3 is CSASLSGGASEQFF. The CDR3 DNA sequence: TGCAGTGCTAGTCTGAGCGGGGGGGCGAGTGAGCAGTTCTTC.